The TCR beta chain described here comes from a study of OX40 agonist ivuxolimab in advanced cancers. Looking at the study overall: The costimulatory receptor OX40 (CD134) was targeted by ivuxolimab, a fully human IgG2 agonistic monoclonal antibody. The point of sequencing TCRbeta in the periphery was to test whether ivuxolimab changed TCR sequence diversity and drove clonal T-cell expansion. The paper reports the monotherapy dose-escalation portion (N of about 54 patients) of the phase I ivuxolimab trial. Partial responses were achieved by three dose-escalation patients, of whom one had hepatocellular carcinoma and two had cutaneous melanoma. Intravenous ivuxolimab was administered to patients every 2 weeks at six dose levels: 0.01, 0.1, 0.3, 1.5, 3 and 10 mg/kg. Of the approximately 54 patients in dose escalation, about 20 had hepatocellular carcinoma, around 15 had melanoma, 9 had renal cell carcinoma and 9 had head and neck cancer. Patients were allowed to have had prior anti-PD-1, anti-PD-L1 or anti-CTLA-4 therapy, and approximately 41% of the dose-escalation patients had previously received checkpoint inhibitors. The dose-escalation cohort was almost 85% male with a mean age of 60 years, ranging from roughly 23 to 79. What the authors observed across the whole study: At doses of 0.1 to 3.0 mg/kg, clonal expansion of both CD4+ and CD8+ blood T cells was observed from baseline to week 6. Low levels of normalized T-cell clonal expansion were also seen in some patients who did not respond. In partial responders in the 0.1-3.0 mg/kg groups, normalized peripheral clonal expansion was found to be among the lowest, especially among CD8+ T cells. Which antigens the clonally expanded peripheral T cells were specific for was not determined. After ivuxolimab, expanded clones were on average more numerous among CD8+ T cells than among CD4+ T cells.

About this clone: Its antigen target is currently unknown. Base qualities are not provided; no much larger clone lies one nucleotide away.

The CDR3 contains 14 residues, cysteine and phenylalanine counted. Only CDR3 DNA is held: 42 bases, read in frame from base 1. V is reduced by 5 bases and J by 2 bases, leaving a spacing of 13 bases between them. From the germline V gene, CDR1 is SGHAT and CDR2 is FQNNGV. To sequence the TCRbeta CDR3 region, genomic DNA was isolated from the sorted cells. TCRbeta CDR3 regions were sequenced using the immunoSEQ Assay. TCRdb retrieved this table from immuneACCESS and kept in-frame rearrangements only. Not all clones are present; in checked studies, unresolved V genes account for under half, and no reason is known for the remainder. The sample profile shows about 79,000 clones; roughly 85% of them were found once. The leading ten clones occupy roughly 4.3% of the sample. The trial excluded patients who had a history of autoimmune disease or were on systemic immunosuppression. Peripheral blood for TCR sequencing was drawn from every dose cohort at baseline, at cycle 4 day 1 and at cycle 7 day 1. Samples came from an open-label, multicenter, first-in-human phase I dose-escalation trial of ivuxolimab. Adults with locally advanced or metastatic head and neck squamous cell, hepatocellular, melanoma or renal cell carcinoma were enrolled in the trial. Before TCR sequencing, CD4+ and CD8+ T cells were separately sorted from peripheral blood.

This chain joins TRBV11-2 to TRBJ2-7; TRBD2 is a possible D gene, resting on 6 matching bases. The specimen was CD4+ or CD8+ T cells sorted from blood, collected in a trial of the OX40 agonist ivuxolimab. This clonotype was obtained from an adult with an advanced solid tumor such as melanoma, head and neck, liver or kidney cancer. The CDR3 loop reads CASSQGTGAYEQYF. The nucleotides are TGTGCCAGCAGCCAAGGAACGGGGGCCTACGAGCAGTACTTC.